A selection of T cell receptor beta chains follows, all from one sample in a study of technical replicates of blood from several donors. This table comes from immunoSEQ multiplex PCR, and its TCRdb copy is limited to in-frame clones, with some not included. Among about 80,000 clones, about 97% were seen once, and the ten largest hold 0.15% to 0.2%. The sequencing sample was made of T cells isolated from PBMCs. The receptors originated from a human donor in good health. Each CDR3 is given with its conserved first and last residue. A D gene is named only where the DNA matches it firmly. Clone size is given for some rows only: seen once, a few or many times, or a class if the clone is expanded.

D: TRBD1; V: TRBV5-1; J: TRBJ1-2; size: .; CDR3: CASSLAGTAIADNGYTF; DNA: TGCGCCAGCAGCTTGGCCGGGACAGCGATCGCTGATAATGGCTACACCTTC
D: TRBD2; V: TRBV14; J: TRBJ2-2; size: .; CDR3: CASSRQTSYTGELFF; DNA: TGTGCCAGCAGCCGACAGACTAGCTACACCGGGGAGCTGTTTTTT
D: TRBD2; V: TRBV4-2; J: TRBJ2-7; size: once; CDR3: CASSSVSSGPFYEQYF; DNA: TGTGCCAGCAGTTCCGTTTCTAGCGGCCCCTTCTACGAGCAGTACTTC
D: .; V: TRBV6-1; J: TRBJ1-2; size: once; CDR3: CASSDRGHGYTF; DNA: TGTGCCAGCAGTGATAGGGGCCATGGCTACACCTTC
D: TRBD1; V: TRBV2; J: TRBJ1-5; size: .; CDR3: CASRYTGGNQPQHF; DNA: TGTGCCAGCAGATACACAGGGGGCAATCAGCCCCAGCATTTT
D: .; V: TRBV6-4; J: TRBJ2-3; size: .; CDR3: CASSVTSTDTQYF; DNA: TGTGCCAGCAGCGTAACTAGCACAGATACGCAGTATTTT
D: TRBD2; V: TRBV7-8; J: TRBJ2-2; size: .; CDR3: CASSLRRTSGGANTGELFF; DNA: TGTGCCAGCAGCCTAAGGCGGACTAGCGGGGGGGCGAACACCGGGGAGCTGTTTTTT
D: TRBD2; V: TRBV5-6; J: TRBJ2-7; size: .; CDR3: CASSLDLRKAGEHYEQYF; DNA: TGTGCCAGCAGCTTGGACCTTAGGAAAGCGGGAGAACACTACGAGCAGTACTTC
D: TRBD1; V: TRBV6-5; J: TRBJ1-1; size: .; CDR3: CASSYRGWTEAFF; DNA: TGTGCCAGCAGCTACAGGGGGTGGACTGAAGCTTTCTTT
D: TRBD1; V: TRBV2; J: TRBJ2-5; size: .; CDR3: CASTDRGETQYF; DNA: TGTGCCAGCACGGACAGGGGAGAGACCCAGTACTTC
D: .; V: TRBV4-1; J: TRBJ1-2; size: medium-sized; CDR3: CASSQDRDYGYTF; DNA: TGCGCCAGCAGCCAAGATCGTGACTATGGCTACACCTTC
D: .; V: TRBV7-9; J: TRBJ2-7; size: .; CDR3: CASSQSGAYEQYF; DNA: TGTGCCAGCAGCCAATCGGGGGCCTACGAGCAGTACTTC
D: .; V: TRBV14; J: TRBJ2-1; size: once; CDR3: CASSPGYRVNNEQFF; DNA: TGTGCCAGCAGCCCTGGGTACAGGGTGAACAATGAGCAGTTCTTC
D: TRBD1; V: TRBV4-1; J: TRBJ2-2; size: .; CDR3: CASSPGTGGTGELFF; DNA: TGCGCCAGCAGCCCCGGGACAGGGGGTACCGGGGAGCTGTTTTTT
D: TRBD1; V: TRBV6-1; J: TRBJ2-1; size: .; CDR3: CASRIDRAPYNEQFF; DNA: TGTGCCAGCAGAATCGACAGGGCTCCATACAATGAGCAGTTCTTC
D: TRBD1; V: TRBV6-1; J: TRBJ1-2; size: .; CDR3: CASSSMGQGGSGYTF; DNA: TGTGCCAGCAGTAGCATGGGACAGGGAGGAAGTGGCTACACCTTC
D: .; V: TRBV19; J: TRBJ2-5; size: once; CDR3: CASRPDWQETQYF; DNA: TGTGCCAGTAGGCCGGACTGGCAAGAGACCCAGTACTTC
D: TRBD2; V: TRBV7-2; J: TRBJ2-7; size: .; CDR3: CASSRTSGAYEQYF; DNA: TGTGCCAGCTCACGGACTAGCGGCGCCTACGAGCAGTACTTC
D: .; V: TRBV27; J: TRBJ2-3; size: .; CDR3: CATRYPSTDTQYF; DNA: TGCGCTACCCGCTACCCTAGCACAGATACGCAGTATTTT
D: TRBD1; V: TRBV30; J: TRBJ2-2; size: .; CDR3: CAWSVGQGRTGELFF; DNA: TGTGCCTGGAGTGTGGGACAGGGAAGGACCGGGGAGCTGTTTTTT
D: .; V: TRBV21-1; J: TRBJ2-1; size: .; CDR3: CASSLLTGGATSRDEQFF; DNA: TGTGCCAGCAGCCTTCTCACAGGGGGCGCAACATCCAGGGATGAGCAGTTCTTC
D: TRBD2; V: TRBV4-2; J: TRBJ2-7; size: .; CDR3: CASSPGTSSLAEPYEQYF; DNA: TGTGCCAGCAGCCCCGGAACTTCCTCGCTAGCGGAACCCTACGAGCAGTACTTC
D: TRBD2; V: TRBV28; J: TRBJ2-1; size: .; CDR3: CASSSGLAGVYEQFF; DNA: TGTGCCAGCAGTTCGGGACTAGCGGGAGTATATGAGCAGTTCTTC
D: TRBD1; V: TRBV11-3; J: TRBJ2-2; size: .; CDR3: CASTRAGQGLTGELFF; DNA: TGTGCCAGCACCCGAGCGGGACAGGGGCTTACCGGGGAGCTGTTTTTT
D: .; V: TRBV2; J: TRBJ2-5; size: .; CDR3: CASSEGLTAPLEETQYF; DNA: TGTGCCAGCAGTGAGGGCCTCACGGCGCCCTTAGAAGAGACCCAGTACTTC
D: .; V: TRBV9; J: TRBJ2-5; size: .; CDR3: CASSALDPTRGTQYF; DNA: TGTGCCAGCAGCGCCCTCGACCCGACGCGGGGGACCCAGTACTTC
D: .; V: TRBV7-6; J: TRBJ2-5; size: .; CDR3: CASSEGLEYQETQYF; DNA: TGTGCCAGCAGCGAGGGACTTGAGTACCAAGAGACCCAGTACTTC
D: TRBD1; V: TRBV7-9; J: TRBJ2-7; size: .; CDR3: CASSPRQGPYEQYF; DNA: TGTGCCAGCAGCCCAAGACAGGGCCCCTACGAGCAGTACTTC
D: .; V: TRBV27; J: TRBJ1-4; size: .; CDR3: CASSSGTMPLGEKLFF; DNA: TGTGCCAGCAGCTCCGGGACAATGCCTCTAGGTGAAAAACTGTTTTTT
D: .; V: TRBV2; J: TRBJ1-5; size: .; CDR3: CASSKWANQPQHF; DNA: TGTGCCAGCAGTAAGTGGGCCAATCAGCCCCAGCATTTT
D: .; V: TRBV7-9; J: TRBJ2-7; size: .; CDR3: CASSLGAGPSYEQYF; DNA: TGTGCCAGCAGCTTAGGGGCGGGCCCATCCTACGAGCAGTACTTC
D: .; V: TRBV9; J: TRBJ2-2; size: few; CDR3: CASSVAPWELFF; DNA: TGTGCCAGCAGCGTAGCCCCGTGGGAGCTGTTTTTT
D: .; V: TRBV28; J: TRBJ2-2; size: .; CDR3: CASKLTNTGELFF; DNA: TGTGCCAGCAAACTAACGAACACCGGGGAGCTGTTTTTT
D: .; V: TRBV5-5; J: TRBJ1-2; size: .; CDR3: CASSLILSNYGYTF; DNA: TGTGCCAGCAGCTTGATCCTGTCCAACTATGGCTACACCTTC
D: TRBD1; V: TRBV5-4; J: TRBJ2-7; size: .; CDR3: CASSPGTGNYEQYF; DNA: TGTGCCAGCAGCCCCGGGACAGGGAACTACGAGCAGTACTTC
D: .; V: TRBV27; J: TRBJ1-5; size: .; CDR3: CASSLLAQGVTQPQHF; DNA: TGTGCCAGCAGTTTATTAGCACAGGGTGTGACTCAGCCCCAGCATTTT
D: TRBD1; V: TRBV15; J: TRBJ2-7; size: .; CDR3: CATSRGQGVHEQYF; DNA: TGTGCCACCAGCAGAGGACAGGGGGTCCACGAGCAGTACTTC
D: TRBD1; V: TRBV7-8; J: TRBJ1-2; size: .; CDR3: CASSHRDREENGYTF; DNA: TGTGCCAGCAGCCACAGGGACAGGGAGGAGAATGGCTACACCTTC
D: TRBD2; V: TRBV19; J: TRBJ2-7; size: .; CDR3: CASSPAGGYEQYF; DNA: TGTGCCAGTAGCCCAGCGGGAGGTTACGAGCAGTACTTC
D: TRBD1; V: TRBV5-1; J: TRBJ1-4; size: .; CDR3: CASSSEPGTGNEKLFF; DNA: TGCGCCAGCAGCTCCGAGCCCGGGACAGGGAATGAAAAACTGTTTTTT
D: .; V: TRBV5-1; J: TRBJ2-7; size: once; CDR3: CASSLEVGVYEQYF; DNA: TGCGCCAGCAGCTTGGAGGTCGGGGTTTACGAGCAGTACTTC
D: TRBD1; V: TRBV7-7; J: TRBJ2-5; size: .; CDR3: CASSRTGWETQYF; DNA: TGTGCTAGCAGCCGGACAGGGTGGGAGACCCAGTACTTC
D: .; V: TRBV5-1; J: TRBJ1-2; size: .; CDR3: CASSLAAGSNYGYTF; DNA: TGCGCCAGCAGCTTGGCCGCGGGATCCAACTATGGCTACACCTTC
D: TRBD1; V: TRBV5-1; J: TRBJ1-1; size: .; CDR3: CASSRGTGTLTEAFF; DNA: TGCGCCAGCAGCCGGGGGACAGGGACTCTCACTGAAGCTTTCTTT
D: .; V: TRBV2; J: TRBJ2-1; size: .; CDR3: CASTLRFITYNEQFF; DNA: TGTGCCAGCACCCTCCGGTTTATAACCTACAATGAGCAGTTCTTC
D: .; V: TRBV2; J: TRBJ1-1; size: .; CDR3: CASSARAGPTEAFF; DNA: TGTGCCAGCAGTGCCCGTGCAGGGCCCACTGAAGCTTTCTTT
D: .; V: TRBV5-8; J: TRBJ2-7; size: .; CDR3: CASSTFVGNEQYF; DNA: TGTGCCAGCAGCACGTTCGTCGGGAACGAGCAGTACTTC
D: .; V: TRBV6-6; J: TRBJ1-2; size: .; CDR3: CASSYRIQGNGYTF; DNA: TGTGCCAGCAGTTACCGGATACAGGGTAATGGCTACACCTTC
D: .; V: TRBV30; J: TRBJ1-1; size: .; CDR3: CACLEGEGIREAFF; DNA: TGTGCCTGCCTTGAGGGTGAGGGAATCCGTGAAGCTTTCTTT
D: .; V: TRBV7-9; J: TRBJ1-1; size: .; CDR3: CASSSNPAQTGETEAFF; DNA: TGTGCCAGCAGCTCGAACCCAGCTCAGACAGGCGAGACTGAAGCTTTCTTT